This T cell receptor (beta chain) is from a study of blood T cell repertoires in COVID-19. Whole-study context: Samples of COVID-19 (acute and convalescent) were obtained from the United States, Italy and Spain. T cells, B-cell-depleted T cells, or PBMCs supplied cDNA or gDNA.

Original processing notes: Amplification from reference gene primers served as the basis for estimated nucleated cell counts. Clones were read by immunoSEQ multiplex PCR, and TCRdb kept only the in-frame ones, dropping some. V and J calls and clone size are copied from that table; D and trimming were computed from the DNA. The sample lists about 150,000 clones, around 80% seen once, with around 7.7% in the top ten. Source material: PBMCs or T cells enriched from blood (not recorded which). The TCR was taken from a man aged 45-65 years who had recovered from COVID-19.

This CDR3 reads CASSPNTGNTEAFF. CDR3 sequence (DNA): TGTGCCAGCAGCCCGAACACAGGTAACACTGAAGCTTTCTTT. The genes are TRBV7-8 and TRBJ1-1, with D possibly TRBD1 on 5 matching bases. V was cut by 5 bases and J by 2 bases, with 12 bases left in between. The CDR3 totals 14 residues. CDR1 and CDR2 from the germline V gene are SGHVS and FQNEAQ.